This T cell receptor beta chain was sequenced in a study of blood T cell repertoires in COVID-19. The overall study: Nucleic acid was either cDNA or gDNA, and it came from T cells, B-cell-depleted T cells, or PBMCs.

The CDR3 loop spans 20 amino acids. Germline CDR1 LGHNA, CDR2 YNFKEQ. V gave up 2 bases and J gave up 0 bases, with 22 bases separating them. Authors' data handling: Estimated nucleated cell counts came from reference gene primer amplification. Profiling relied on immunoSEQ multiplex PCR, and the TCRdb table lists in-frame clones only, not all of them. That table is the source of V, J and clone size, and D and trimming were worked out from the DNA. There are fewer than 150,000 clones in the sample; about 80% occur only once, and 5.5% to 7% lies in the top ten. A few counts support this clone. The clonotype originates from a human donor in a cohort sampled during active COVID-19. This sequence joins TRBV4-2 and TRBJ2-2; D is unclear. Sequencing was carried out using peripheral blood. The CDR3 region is CASSQFFRTSPATNTGELFF. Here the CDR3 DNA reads TGTGCCAGCAGCCAATTTTTTCGAACTTCGCCTGCAACGAACACCGGGGAGCTGTTTTTT.